This T cell receptor beta chain was found in a study of shared clonotypes between healthy human individuals. Whole-study context: Researchers assigned three CD4 naive, three CD4 memory, two CD8 naive and one CD8 memory plate to each donor.

The sample holds one count of this clone. Antigen specificity is unknown. Template for every sorted-subset replicate PCR totaled around 200 ng DNA, some 30,000 T cell genomes. Profiled with immunoSEQ multiplex PCR; TCRdb holds only in-frame clones, not every one. The repertoire holds approximately 720,000 clones, with about two thirds as singletons. Notes on the study in general: Among a few donors, roughly 5% of naive CD4 clonotypes were found in common.

This clonotype was obtained from a woman under 40 in good health. Sequences were obtained from memory CD4+ T cells sorted from blood. Specified subset: CD45RA-negative fraction.

The DNA of the CDR3 is TGTGCCAGCAGGAGGGTAGTTCAATCGGAGACCCAGTACTTC. It specifies CASRRVVQSETQYF. This rearrangement joins TRBV6-5 to TRBJ2-5; D may be TRBD2 (5 bases). CDR1 is MNHEY and CDR2 is SVGAGI in the germline V gene. The V gene lost 6 bases and the J gene lost 5 bases, with 16 bases spanning the gap. The CDR3 covers 14 residues.